This record concerns one TCR beta chain sequence. Among Cohort 3 donors, those recovered had two negative PCRs, clearance, or symptom resolution. Original analysis: Estimation of nucleated cell counts relied on the amplification of reference gene primers. The assay was immunoSEQ multiplex PCR, and TCRdb's table has in-frame clones only and misses some. From that table come the V and J calls and clone size; the DNA was used to work out D and trimming. The sample yields some 300,000 clones, approximately 85% seen once. This entry comes from a study of blood T cell repertoires in COVID-19. V lost 4 bases and J 2 bases, leaving 27 bases between the germline ends. Germline V CDR1 and CDR2: WSHSY, SAAADI. The CDR3 is 20 residues long.

The chain recombines TRBV10-2 with TRBJ1-3, with D maybe TRBD1 (5 bases). Sequencing used PBMCs or T cells enriched from blood (not recorded which). The receptor was isolated from a woman aged 25-40 years who had recovered from COVID-19. CDR3 region: CASSGPITVVGGTTGNTIYF. DNA for the CDR3: TGCGCCAGCAGTGGCCCGATAACAGTCGTCGGGGGAACAACTGGAAACACCATATATTTT.